A single sample gave rise to the 22 T cell receptor beta chains below, sequenced in a study of T cell repertoires in cytomegalovirus infection. TCRdb ran MiXCR on the reads and lists one entry per CDR3 protein. This sample has 180,000 or so distinct CDR3 sequences, with roughly a sixth found just once. The specimen sequenced was CD8+ T cells from PBMCs. The source is a human donor in good health (CMV status not recorded). Some clones in this sample may be carry-over from other donors' samples.

This chain joins TRBV4-1 and TRBJ1-6; D is ambiguous. The CDR3 runs to 16 residues. Trimming took 1 base from V and 7 from J, leaving 14 bases between them. Germline V lookup: CDR1 MGHRA, CDR2 YSYEKL. Here the CDR3 reads CASSQGALPANSPLHF. CDR3 nucleotides: TGCGCCAGCAGCCAAGGAGCACTCCCTGCAAATTCACCCCTCCACTTT.

This chain joins TRBV12-3 or TRBV12-4 and TRBJ2-7; D is undetermined. CDR3 length: 12 residues. The V end lost 7 bases, the J end lost 4 bases, and 11 bases lay between the germline ends. Here the CDR3 reads CASTQGLYEQYF. Written as DNA, the CDR3 is TGTGCCAGCACCCAAGGGCTTTACGAGCAGTACTTC.

The chain carries TRBV5-6 and TRBJ2-1, with D possibly matching TRBD2 (5 bases). This CDR3 contains 16 residues. V shed 5 bases and J shed 0 bases, with 15 bases lying between them. The V gene's germline CDR1 is SGHDT and CDR2 YYEEEE. The CDR3 sequence is CASSWPSGYSYNEQFF. The CDR3 DNA is TGTGCCAGCAGTTGGCCTTCGGGGTACTCCTACAATGAGCAGTTCTTC.

The genes are TRBV7-9 and TRBJ1-3; the D is unclear. Per germline, CDR1 SEHNR and CDR2 FQNEAQ (reference sequence). With 5 bases removed from V and 0 bases from J, the gap between germline ends came to 8 bases. The CDR3 extends over 14 amino acids. The CDR3 bases are TGTGCCAGCAGCCTCCCAGTCTCTGGAAACACCATATATTTT. Translated: CASSLPVSGNTIYF.

The chain carries TRBV6-2 or TRBV6-3 and TRBJ2-5, with D perhaps TRBD1 or TRBD2 (5 bases each). The CDR3 is made up of 13 amino acids. V lost 10 bases and J lost 3, with 15 bases in between. Germline V lookup: CDR1 MNHEY, CDR2 SVGEGT. The CDR3: CATDRGAEETQYF. In DNA, the CDR3 is TGTGCCACCGATAGAGGGGCTGAAGAGACCCAGTACTTC.

In its sample, this clonotype was seen a few times. This sequence joins TRBV29-1 and TRBJ2-7; D remains ambiguous. Germline loops: CDR1 SQVTM, CDR2 ANQGSEA. V lost 5 bases to trimming and J lost 5 bases, with 13 bases between them. The CDR3 loop spans 12 amino acids. Here the CDR3 reads CSVTLLSHEQYF. The CDR3 DNA follows: TGCAGCGTTACACTACTATCCCACGAGCAGTACTTC.

V and J are TRBV30 and TRBJ1-1; D possibly corresponds to TRBD1 (5 bases). V gave up 2 bases and J gave up 4 bases, with 8 bases separating them. From germline, CDR1 is GTSNPN and CDR2 SVGIG (reference sequence). This CDR3 has 12 residues. CDR3 bases: TGTGCCTGGAGTTCAGGGATCACTGAAGCTTTCTTT. Amino acids: CAWSSGITEAFF.

The table lists this clonotype with a few counts. The chain is built from TRBV29-1 and TRBJ2-7, with a tentative D call TRBD1 (8 bases). V gave up 1 base and J gave up 2 bases, with 18 bases separating them. The length of the CDR3 is 16 residues. Per the germline V gene, CDR1 is SQVTM and CDR2 is ANQGSEA. CDR3 residues: CSVEGPNRGGTYEQYF. CDR3 DNA: TGCAGCGTTGAAGGTCCGAACAGGGGGGGGACCTACGAGCAGTACTTC.

This clonotype was counted between two and nine times. The chain recombines TRBV7-8 with TRBJ2-1; weak D call: TRBD1 (5 bases). Trimming removed 5 bases from V and 0 bases from J, with 17 bases in between. Germline lookup yields CDR1 SGHVS and CDR2 FQNEAQ. CDR3 size: 17 residues. The CDR3 DNA sequence: TGTGCCAGCAGCCCCCAACTTAGACAGAGCTCCTACAATGAGCAGTTCTTC. Translated, it gives CASSPQLRQSSYNEQFF.

This clonotype has a handful of counts. The J gene is TRBJ1-3, the V gene TRBV7-2; D is possibly TRBD1 (6 bases). Looked up from germline, CDR1 is SGHTA and CDR2 is FQGNSA. V was pared by 1 base and J by 0 bases, with 13 bases between. The CDR3 consists of 17 residues. CDR3 sequence (DNA): TGTGCCAGCAGCTTAGAGGGGGGACTAAGCTCTGGAAACACCATATATTTT. This encodes CASSLEGGLSSGNTIYF. The full variable domain, completed using reference TRBV7-2 and TRBJ1-3, is GAGVSQSPSNKVTEKGKDVELRCDPISGHTALYWYRQSLGQGLEFLIYFQGNSAPDKSGLPSDRFSAERTGGSVSTLTIQRTQQEDSAVYLCASSLEGGLSSGNTIYFGEGSWLTVV.

This clonotype was seen more than once but under ten times. The junction shows a germline mismatch at one end, possibly a read error. The chain carries TRBV6-8 and TRBJ1-5; 7 bases agree with TRBD1. The CDR3 runs to 15 residues. Germline lookup yields CDR1 MNHGY and CDR2 SAAAGT. In DNA form, the CDR3 reads TGTACCAGCAGTTACCGGGACAGCTACAATCAGCCCCAGCATTTT. Protein product: CTSSYRDSYNQPQHF.

The CDR3 loop reads CSAPNLLTGNYPNGNEKLFF. Written as DNA, the CDR3 is TGCAGTGCTCCGAACCTCTTGACAGGGAATTATCCCAACGGTAATGAAAAACTGTTTTTT. The chain carries TRBV20-1 and TRBJ1-4; TRBD1 matches at 7 bases. This CDR3 spans 20 amino acids. V trimming: 5 bases; J trimming: 4 bases; junction bases outside the gene matches: 25. Germline lookup yields CDR1 DFQATT and CDR2 SNEGSKA (reference sequence).

This sequence joins TRBV28 and TRBJ2-3; 12 bases align to TRBD2. The CDR3 has 16 amino acids. Germline trimming cut 5 bases from V and 2 bases from J; bases unmatched to any gene: 5. The germline V gene encodes CDR1 MDHEN and CDR2 SYDVKM. CDR3 in amino acids: CASSPLAGGLTDTQYF. Written as DNA, the CDR3 is TGTGCCAGCAGTCCTCTAGCGGGGGGGCTCACAGATACGCAGTATTTT.

The chain links TRBV5-1 to TRBJ2-3, with D possibly being TRBD1 or TRBD2 (5 bases each). Looked up from germline, CDR1 is SGHRS and CDR2 is YFSETQ. V was shortened by 6 bases and J by 5 bases, with 16 bases between the two germline ends. The CDR3 has 14 residues. As DNA, the CDR3 is TGCGCCAGCACCTTACGGGGTGGGGGAGATACGCAGTATTTT. It is translated as CASTLRGGGDTQYF.

This chain links TRBV19 with TRBJ1-1, with D unclear. Germline CDR1 reads LNHDA; CDR2 reads SQIVND (reference sequence). Trimming took off 6 bases at V and 3 bases at J, with 20 bases between the two ends. The CDR3 runs to 16 residues. The CDR3 nucleotides are TGTGCCAGTAGCCCAATCCCTTATTCCTCTGACACTGAAGCTTTCTTT. It is translated as CASSPIPYSSDTEAFF. The whole variable domain, filled in from reference TRBV19 and TRBJ1-1, reads DGGITQSPKYLFRKEGQNVTLSCEQNLNHDAMYWYRQDPGQGLRLIYYSQIVNDFQKGDIAEGYSVSREKKESFPLTVTSAQKNPTAFYLCASSPIPYSSDTEAFFGQGTRLTVV.

The chain carries TRBV12-3 or TRBV12-4 and TRBJ2-1; TRBD1 agrees at 7 bases. The CDR3 has 13 residues. The V segment lost 8 bases and the J segment 7 bases; nucleotides outside the gene matches: 8. The DNA of the CDR3 is TGTGCCAGCTGGGACAGCTACACGAATGAGCAGTTCTTC. It translates to CASWDSYTNEQFF.

This clonotype was seen a few times. The rearrangement uses TRBV6-5 and TRBJ2-1; D could derive from TRBD1 or TRBD2 (5 bases each). The V gene lost 0 bases and the J gene lost 0 bases, with 9 bases spanning the gap. This CDR3 contains 16 residues. Germline V gene data show CDR1 as MNHEY and CDR2 as SVGAGI. DNA of the CDR3: TGTGCCAGCAGTTACTCGGCAGGGAGCTCCTACAATGAGCAGTTCTTC. It specifies CASSYSAGSSYNEQFF.

This sequence joins TRBV7-6 and TRBJ1-1; 7 nucleotides match TRBD1. The CDR3 has 15 residues. Per germline, CDR1 SGHVS and CDR2 FNYEAQ. Trimming cost V 4 bases and J 4 bases; bases outside gene matches: 9. Here the CDR3 reads CASSSPRGTPTEAFF. CDR3 coding DNA: TGTGCCAGCAGCTCCCCCAGGGGGACGCCCACTGAAGCTTTCTTT.

V is TRBV4-3 and J is TRBJ1-1, with 7 positions matching TRBD1. The J segment lost 0 bases and the V segment lost 2 bases, leaving 3 bases of the junction unmatched. The germline CDR1 and CDR2 sequences are LGHNA and YSLEER. The CDR3 has 15 amino acids. The CDR3 region is CASSQYRGMNTEAFF. Here the CDR3 DNA reads TGCGCCAGCAGCCAATACAGGGGAATGAACACTGAAGCTTTCTTT.

The J gene is TRBJ1-1, the V gene TRBV7-2; 7 bases are shared with TRBD1. The CDR3 extends over 15 amino acids. CDR1 and CDR2 (germline): SGHTA, FQGNSA. With V trimmed by 5 bases and J by 0 bases, 6 bases remained unmatched. This CDR3 reads CASSPRDSMNTEAFF. In DNA, the CDR3 is TGTGCCAGCAGCCCCCGGGACAGCATGAACACTGAAGCTTTCTTT.

The V gene is TRBV19, the J gene TRBJ1-2; TRBD1 is a possible D gene (6 bases). The V gene's germline CDR1 is LNHDA and CDR2 SQIVND (reference sequence). V lost 3 bases to trimming and J lost 4 bases, with 15 bases between them. This CDR3 is built from 15 residues. Here the CDR3 reads CASSIGSGVSYGYTF. DNA for the CDR3: TGTGCCAGTAGTATTGGCTCAGGGGTCAGCTATGGCTACACCTTC. The full variable domain, completed using reference TRBV19 and TRBJ1-2, is DGGITQSPKYLFRKEGQNVTLSCEQNLNHDAMYWYRQDPGQGLRLIYYSQIVNDFQKGDIAEGYSVSREKKESFPLTVTSAQKNPTAFYLCASSIGSGVSYGYTFGSGTRLTVV.

This clonotype was picked up a small number of times. V usage is TRBV7-9 and J usage is TRBJ1-1; TRBD1 might be the D (5 bases). The CDR3 extends over 14 amino acids. The V end lost 2 bases, the J end lost 8 bases, and 15 bases lay between the germline ends. CDR1 is SEHNR and CDR2 is FQNEAQ in the germline V gene (reference sequence). The CDR3 here is CASSLSGTQLEAFF. The DNA for the CDR3 is TGTGCCAGCAGCTTATCCGGGACCCAACTCGAAGCTTTCTTT.